One TCR beta chain is described in this entry. This sample is part of a study of control samples from healthy donors and cancer patients. Trimming took off 6 bases at V and 0 bases at J, with 15 bases between the two ends. CDR3 size: 16 residues. The protocol was immunoSEQ multiplex PCR, while the TCRdb copy is restricted to in-frame clones and leaves out a portion. The sample records about 200,000 clones, approximately 90% being singletons. Input material: blood. The TCR comes from a young man in good health. This sequence joins TRBV23-1 and TRBJ1-5; tentative D call: TRBD1 (6 bases). TRBV23-1 is marked as an open reading frame, function uncertain. The CDR3 sequence: CASSFGQSISNQPQHF. CDR3 sequence (DNA): TGCGCCAGCAGCTTTGGACAGTCGATTAGCAATCAGCCCCAGCATTTT.